The sample holds one count of the clone carrying this TCR beta chain. The data originate from a study of brain T cells in children with intractable seizures. Here immunoSEQ multiplex PCR was the method, and the copy in TCRdb shows in-frame clones only, minus some. The sample contains tens of thousands of clones, approximately 94% of which appear only once. CDR1 and CDR2 from the germline V gene are LGHNA and YNFKEQ. The length of the CDR3 is 15 residues. Between the trimmed V and J ends, which lost 0 bases and 4 bases, there was a span of 12 bases. Surgery cases with the highest brain T cell transcript signatures were chosen for sequencing.

The J gene is TRBJ1-2, the V gene TRBV4-2; perhaps TRBD1 as D (5 bases). The sample was peripheral blood, taken at surgery. The clonotype originates from a boy in the first two years of life with tuberous sclerosis and intractable seizures. Here the CDR3 DNA reads TGTGCCAGCAGCCAAGATGGGGACCAAGTCTATGGCTACACCTTC. Translating it yields CASSQDGDQVYGYTF.